These 22 T cell receptor beta chains originate from one sample sequenced in a study of cytomegalovirus exposure and HLA in healthy donors. TCRdb's table, derived via immunoSEQ multiplex PCR, lists solely in-frame clones and lacks some. The sample lists about 130,000 clones, approximately 89% occurring once. The sequencing sample was made of PBMCs. These receptors were obtained from a young woman in good health and CMV-seropositive.

This clone rates as medium-sized. The chain employs TRBV6-5 and TRBJ2-1; tentatively, D is TRBD1 (5 bases). Germline assignment: CDR1 MNHEY and CDR2 SVGAGI. The CDR3 is 12 residues long. V was clipped by 10 bases and J by 4 bases, with 11 bases between them. In DNA form, the CDR3 reads TGTGCCACTAACTCAGGGTACAATGAGCAGTTCTTC. It codes for CATNSGYNEQFF.

The chain recombines TRBV5-6 with TRBJ2-5; 8 positions match TRBD2. The CDR3 consists of 15 residues. The trim removed 0 bases at V and 5 bases at J, leaving 6 bases unmatched. Germline CDR1 SGHDT, CDR2 YYEEEE. The CDR3 DNA sequence: TGTGCCAGCAGCTTGGGACTAGCGCCCGGGGAGACCCAGTACTTC. This sequence encodes CASSLGLAPGETQYF.

This chain uses TRBV18 with TRBJ1-4; D is possibly TRBD1 (5 bases). V dropped 2 bases and J dropped 4 bases, with 14 bases sitting between them. CDR1 KGHSH and CDR2 LQKENI come from the germline V gene. CDR3 length equals 16 residues. The CDR3 reads CASSPVLRQLNEKLFF. The CDR3 nucleotides are TGTGCCAGCTCACCAGTGCTTCGACAGCTTAATGAAAAACTGTTTTTT.

The chain joins TRBV30 to TRBJ1-2; TRBD1 agrees at 10 bases. Trimming removed 5 bases from V and 3 bases from J; junction bases left unmatched: 3. CDR3 length equals 13 residues. Germline-derived CDR1 and CDR2 are GTSNPN and SVGIG (reference sequence). CDR3 DNA: TGTGCCTGGCGGGGACAGGGGTACTATGGCTACACCTTC. The encoded protein is CAWRGQGYYGYTF.

The chain uses TRBV30 and TRBJ1-3; D gene ambiguous. V was shortened by 2 bases and J by 0 bases, with 5 bases between the two germline ends. Per the germline V gene, CDR1 is GTSNPN and CDR2 is SVGIG (reference sequence). The CDR3 sequence is 13 residues long. The DNA of the CDR3 is TGTGCCTGGAGTCGGTTCTCTGGAAACACCATATATTTT. Amino acid sequence: CAWSRFSGNTIYF.

J is TRBJ1-2 and V is TRBV7-9, with 9 bases lining up with TRBD1. Germline V gene data show CDR1 as SEHNR and CDR2 as FQNEAQ (reference sequence). The CDR3 is made up of 15 amino acids. Losses at the gene ends were 4 bases for V and 1 base for J; bases not matched to a gene: 4. The CDR3 loop is CASSSGQGFNYGYTF. The CDR3 DNA is TGTGCCAGCAGCTCGGGACAGGGATTTAACTATGGCTACACCTTC. Looking up the rest from reference TRBV7-9 and TRBJ1-2 gives the full variable domain: DTGVSQNPRHKITKRGQNVTFRCDPISEHNRLYWYRQTLGQGPEFLTYFQNEAQLEKSRLLSDRFSAERPKGSFSTLEIQRTEQGDSAMYLCASSSGQGFNYGYTFGSGTRLTVV.

The chain uses TRBV14 and TRBJ2-7, with 8 bases fitting TRBD2. Germline-derived CDR1 and CDR2 are SGHDN and FVKESK. This CDR3 spans 17 amino acids. J lost 0 bases, V lost 3 bases, and 10 bases had no gene match. CDR3 sequence: CASSQGPTSGFSYEQYF. The CDR3 bases are TGTGCCAGCAGCCAGGGCCCCACTAGCGGATTCTCCTACGAGCAGTACTTC.

The V call is TRBV4-1, the J call TRBJ2-5; 12 nucleotides match TRBD1. V trimming: 3 bases; J trimming: 1 base; junction bases outside the gene matches: 6. Looked up from germline, CDR1 is MGHRA and CDR2 is YSYEKL. This CDR3 has 17 amino acids. CDR3 nucleotides: TGCGCCAGCAGCCACGCCGGGACAGGGGGCGGCCAAGAGACCCAGTACTTC. Amino acid sequence: CASSHAGTGGGQETQYF.

V and J are TRBV7-3 and TRBJ2-7; 11 bases are a match to TRBD2. V shed 0 bases, J shed 2 bases, and the junction held 9 bases outside the gene matches. The CDR3 runs 18 residues. CDR1 and CDR2 from the germline V gene are SGHTA and FQGTGA. The CDR3 DNA reads as TGTGCCAGCAGCTTAACTTCGCTTACTAGCGGGGGACCCTACGAGCAGTACTTC. Translating gives CASSLTSLTSGGPYEQYF. Drawing the rest from reference TRBV7-3 and TRBJ2-7, the complete variable domain is GAGVSQTPSNKVTEKGKYVELRCDPISGHTALYWYRQSLGQGPEFLIYFQGTGAADDSGLPNDRFFAVRPEGSVSTLKIQRTERGDSAVYLCASSLTSLTSGGPYEQYFGPGTRLTVT.

This clone has only a few counts. The chain employs TRBV21-1 and TRBJ2-7; the table gives TRBD2 as D, unverified against the DNA. TRBV21-1 constitutes a pseudogene. The CDR3 is 10 residues long. CDR3 sequence (DNA): TGTGCCAGCAGCGAGGGAGGTCCGTACTTC. It is translated as CASSEGGPYF.

The rearrangement links TRBV19 to TRBJ2-1; no clear D. CDR3 length equals 12 residues. Germline CDR1 reads LNHDA; CDR2 reads SQIVND (reference sequence). The V end was cut by 2 bases, the J end by 9 bases, with 8 bases between. The CDR3 nucleotides read TGTGCCAGTAGTATATTGGGCCGTGAGCAGTTCTTC. Translating it yields CASSILGREQFF.

This chain connects TRBV6-6 to TRBJ1-1, with TRBD1 matching 8 bases. The CDR3 contains 15 residues. V lost 2 bases and J lost 5; bases outside the gene matches: 7. Germline V gene lookup returns CDR1 MNHNY and CDR2 SVGAGI (reference sequence). CDR3 amino acids: CASSYTQGASTEAFF. The CDR3, as DNA: TGTGCCAGCAGTTACACTCAGGGGGCGAGTACTGAAGCTTTCTTT.

The rearrangement joins TRBV6-1 to TRBJ2-7; no definite D call. Germline CDR1 is MNHNS and CDR2 is SASEGT. The ends were cut back, 3 bases at V and 3 bases at J, with 12 bases in the middle. The CDR3 contains 14 residues. The CDR3 reads CASSELQVNYEQYF. The CDR3 region has the DNA TGTGCCAGCAGTGAGCTTCAGGTGAACTACGAGCAGTACTTC.

The chain recombines TRBV11-2 with TRBJ2-1; 11 positions agree with TRBD2. The germline V gene has CDR1 SGHAT and CDR2 FQNNGV. With V trimmed by 1 base and J by 7 bases, 3 bases remained unmatched. This CDR3 has 15 amino acids. In nucleotides, the CDR3 is TGTGCCAGCAGCTTAGCACTAGCGGGGGCTAATGAGCAGTTCTTC. Its translation: CASSLALAGANEQFF.

The chain links TRBV7-9 to TRBJ2-7, with 9 bases aligning to TRBD1. CDR1 is SEHNR, CDR2 FQNEAQ, per germline (reference sequence). The CDR3 is 14 amino acids. V shed 1 base, J shed 2 bases, and the junction held 0 bases outside the gene matches. The chain's CDR3 is CASSLGQGAYEQYF. CDR3 bases: TGTGCCAGCAGCTTAGGACAGGGGGCCTACGAGCAGTACTTC.

V usage is TRBV9 and J usage is TRBJ1-4; 7 nucleotides agree with TRBD1. The V gene's germline CDR1 is SGDLS and CDR2 YYNGEE. CDR3 length equals 14 residues. V shed 3 bases and J 4 bases; nucleotides not matched to a gene: 3. In DNA form, the CDR3 reads TGTGCCAGCAGCGAGGGACAGCGTAATGAAAAACTGTTTTTT. This sequence encodes CASSEGQRNEKLFF.

This clone was counted once. This sequence joins TRBV7-8 and TRBJ2-5; D possibly corresponds to TRBD1 (6 bases). Germline assignment: CDR1 SGHVS and CDR2 FQNEAQ. The CDR3 extends over 14 amino acids. Trimming pared 2 bases from V and 4 bases from J, leaving 11 bases between. CDR3 nucleotide sequence: TGTGCCAGCAGCTTAATAGGGGGAACAGAGACCCAGTACTTC. Translating it yields CASSLIGGTETQYF.

The chain joins TRBV28 to TRBJ2-5, with 7 bases aligning to TRBD1. Germline V gives CDR1 MDHEN, CDR2 SYDVKM. After removal of 6 bases from V and 4 bases from J, the junction contained 5 bases not matched to a gene. The CDR3 runs 13 residues. The CDR3 nucleotides are TGTGCCAGCAGGGGGGACAGTCGAGAGACCCAGTACTTC. This translates into CASRGDSRETQYF.

This rearrangement joins TRBV16 to TRBJ1-2; D is unresolved. The CDR3 runs to 12 residues. The V end lost 4 bases, the J end lost 8 bases, and 11 bases lay between the germline ends. Germline CDR1 reads KGHSY; CDR2 reads FQNENV. The chain's CDR3 is CASSPGLWGYTF. In DNA, the CDR3 is TGTGCCAGCAGCCCCGGACTTTGGGGCTACACCTTC.

The chain recombines TRBV7-2 with TRBJ1-3, with D possibly being TRBD1 (6 bases). The V gene lost 5 bases and the J gene lost 2 bases, with 16 bases spanning the gap. The germline V gene encodes CDR1 SGHTA and CDR2 FQGNSA. The CDR3 spans 16 residues. The CDR3 here is CASSPGPQGTGNTIYF. The DNA of the CDR3 is TGTGCCAGCAGCCCTGGGCCACAGGGAACTGGAAACACCATATATTTT.

The J gene is TRBJ1-2, the V gene TRBV6-5; tentative D call: TRBD1 (6 bases). The CDR3 extends over 13 amino acids. V was clipped by 5 bases and J by 2 bases, with 9 bases between them. CDR1 and CDR2 from the germline V gene are MNHEY and SVGAGI. CDR3 DNA sequence: TGTGCCAGCAGTCCTACAGGGAACTATGGCTACACCTTC. This encodes CASSPTGNYGYTF.

This chain joins TRBV7-9 and TRBJ1-2; D gene uncertain. V was clipped by 2 bases and J by 6 bases, with 16 bases between them. Germline CDR1 reads SEHNR; CDR2 reads FQNEAQ (reference sequence). The CDR3 covers 15 residues. The chain's CDR3 is CASSLSSSRVDGYTF. CDR3 coding DNA: TGTGCCAGCAGCTTAAGTTCCTCCCGGGTAGATGGCTACACCTTC.